This record concerns one TCR beta chain sequence. These data are taken from a study of technical replicates of blood from a few donors. Repertoires were generated with immunoSEQ multiplex PCR, while TCRdb's copy carries only in-frame clones and drops some. Of approximately 79,000 clones in the sample, 93% were seen once. The CDR3 runs 11 residues. CDR1 and CDR2 from the germline V gene are MNHEY and SMNVEV (reference sequence). V lost 5 bases, J lost 4 bases, and 6 bases lay in between. The sample taken for sequencing was T cells isolated from PBMCs. This chain joins TRBV27 and TRBJ2-7; D uncertain. The sequence came from a human donor in good health. The CDR3 coding sequence is TGTGCCAGCAGTGGGCTTTACGAGCAGTACTTC. It yields the protein CASSGLYEQYF.